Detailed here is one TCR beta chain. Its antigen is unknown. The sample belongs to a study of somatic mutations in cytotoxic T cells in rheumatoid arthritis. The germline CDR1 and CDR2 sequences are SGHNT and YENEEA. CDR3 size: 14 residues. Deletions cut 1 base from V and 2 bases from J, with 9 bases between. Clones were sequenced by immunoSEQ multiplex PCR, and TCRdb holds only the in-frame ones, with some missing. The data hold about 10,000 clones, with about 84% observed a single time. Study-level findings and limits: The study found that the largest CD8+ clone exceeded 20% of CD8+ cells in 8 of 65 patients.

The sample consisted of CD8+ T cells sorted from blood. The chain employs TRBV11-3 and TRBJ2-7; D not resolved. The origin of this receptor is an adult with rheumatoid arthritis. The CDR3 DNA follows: TGTGCCAGCAGCTTAGGACTCCCTCCCTACGAGCAGTACTTC. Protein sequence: CASSLGLPPYEQYF.